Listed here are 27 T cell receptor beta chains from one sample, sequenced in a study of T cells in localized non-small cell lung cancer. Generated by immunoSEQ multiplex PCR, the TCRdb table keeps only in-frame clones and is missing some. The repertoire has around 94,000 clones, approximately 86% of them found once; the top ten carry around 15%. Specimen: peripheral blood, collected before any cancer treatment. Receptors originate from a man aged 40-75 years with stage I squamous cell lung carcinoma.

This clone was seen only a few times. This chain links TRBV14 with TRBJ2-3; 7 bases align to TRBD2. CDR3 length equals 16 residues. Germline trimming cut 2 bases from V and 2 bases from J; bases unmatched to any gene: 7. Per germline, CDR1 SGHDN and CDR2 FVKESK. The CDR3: CASSQRTGTNTDTQYF. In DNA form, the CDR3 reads TGTGCCAGCAGCCAACGTACCGGGACTAACACAGATACGCAGTATTTT.

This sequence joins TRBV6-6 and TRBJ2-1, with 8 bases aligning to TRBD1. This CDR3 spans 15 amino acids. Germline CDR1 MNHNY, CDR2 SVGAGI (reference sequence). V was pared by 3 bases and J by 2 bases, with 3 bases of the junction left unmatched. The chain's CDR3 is CASSYQGQAYNEQFF. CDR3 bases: TGTGCCAGCAGTTATCAGGGACAGGCCTACAATGAGCAGTTCTTC.

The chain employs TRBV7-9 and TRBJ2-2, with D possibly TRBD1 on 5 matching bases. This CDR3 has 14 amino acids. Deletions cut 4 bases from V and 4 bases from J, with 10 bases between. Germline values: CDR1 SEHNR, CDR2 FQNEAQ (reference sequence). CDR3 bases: TGTGCCAGCAGCTCCCAGGGTAGCACCGGGGAGCTGTTTTTT. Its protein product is CASSSQGSTGELFF.

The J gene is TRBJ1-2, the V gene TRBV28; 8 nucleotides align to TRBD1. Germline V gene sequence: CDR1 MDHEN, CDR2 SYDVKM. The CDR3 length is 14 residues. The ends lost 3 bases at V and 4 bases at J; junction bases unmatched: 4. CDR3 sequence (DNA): TGTGCCAGCAGTTTGTCAGGGGGCGGCTATGGCTACACCTTC. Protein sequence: CASSLSGGGYGYTF.

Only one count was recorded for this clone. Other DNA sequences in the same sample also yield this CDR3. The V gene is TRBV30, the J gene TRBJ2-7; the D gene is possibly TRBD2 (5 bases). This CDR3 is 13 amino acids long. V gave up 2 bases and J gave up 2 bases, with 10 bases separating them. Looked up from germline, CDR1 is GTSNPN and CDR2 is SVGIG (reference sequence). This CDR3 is CAWSRRGTYEQYF. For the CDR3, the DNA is TGTGCCTGGAGTCGCCGAGGGACCTACGAGCAGTACTTC.

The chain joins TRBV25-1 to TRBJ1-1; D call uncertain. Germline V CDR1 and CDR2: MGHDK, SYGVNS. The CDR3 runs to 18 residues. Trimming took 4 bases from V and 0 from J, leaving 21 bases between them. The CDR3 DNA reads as TGTGCCAGCAGTGTACTAGAATACGCATTCCCTGTGAACACTGAAGCTTTCTTT. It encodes CASSVLEYAFPVNTEAFF.

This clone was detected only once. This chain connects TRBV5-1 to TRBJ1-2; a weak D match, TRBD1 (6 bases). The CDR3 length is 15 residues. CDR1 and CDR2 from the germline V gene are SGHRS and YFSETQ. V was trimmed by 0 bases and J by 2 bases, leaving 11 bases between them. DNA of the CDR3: TGCGCCAGCAGCTTGGACAGGGCAAGGAACTATGGCTACACCTTC. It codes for CASSLDRARNYGYTF.

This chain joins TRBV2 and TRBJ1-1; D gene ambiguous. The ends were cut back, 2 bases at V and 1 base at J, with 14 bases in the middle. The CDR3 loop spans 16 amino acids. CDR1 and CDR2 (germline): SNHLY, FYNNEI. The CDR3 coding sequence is TGTGCCAGCAGTGAAAGGGCCAGATCCTGGAACACTGAAGCTTTCTTT. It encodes CASSERARSWNTEAFF.

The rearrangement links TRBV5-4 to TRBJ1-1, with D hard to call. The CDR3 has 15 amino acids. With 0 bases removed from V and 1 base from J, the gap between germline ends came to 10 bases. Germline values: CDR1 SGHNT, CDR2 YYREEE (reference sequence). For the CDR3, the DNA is TGTGCCAGCAGCTTGGGTCTGGGTGAGAACACTGAAGCTTTCTTT. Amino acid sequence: CASSLGLGENTEAFF.

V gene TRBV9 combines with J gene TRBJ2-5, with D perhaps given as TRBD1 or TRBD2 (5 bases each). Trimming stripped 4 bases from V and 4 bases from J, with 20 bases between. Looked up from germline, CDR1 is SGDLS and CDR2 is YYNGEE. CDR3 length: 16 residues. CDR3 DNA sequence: TGTGCCAGCAGCCGTAGTTCAGGGTCGAGGGGAGAGACCCAGTACTTC. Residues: CASSRSSGSRGETQYF.

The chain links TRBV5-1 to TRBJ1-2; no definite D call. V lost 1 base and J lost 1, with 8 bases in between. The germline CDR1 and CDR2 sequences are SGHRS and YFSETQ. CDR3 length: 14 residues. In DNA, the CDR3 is TGCGCCAGCAGCTTGAGAGGATTTAACTATGGCTACACCTTC. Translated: CASSLRGFNYGYTF.

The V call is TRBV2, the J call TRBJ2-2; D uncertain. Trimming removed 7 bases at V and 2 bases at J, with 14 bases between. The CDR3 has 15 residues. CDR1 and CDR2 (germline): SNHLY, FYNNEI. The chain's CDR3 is CASNGGQANTGELFF. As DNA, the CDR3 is TGTGCCAGCAACGGTGGGCAGGCCAACACCGGGGAGCTGTTTTTT.

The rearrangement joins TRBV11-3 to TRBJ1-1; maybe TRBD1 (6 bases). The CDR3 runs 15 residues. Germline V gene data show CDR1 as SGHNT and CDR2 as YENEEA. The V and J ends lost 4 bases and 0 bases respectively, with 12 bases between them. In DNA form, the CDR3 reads TGTGCCAGCAGCTCCTCCGGGACACTGAACACTGAAGCTTTCTTT. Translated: CASSSSGTLNTEAFF.

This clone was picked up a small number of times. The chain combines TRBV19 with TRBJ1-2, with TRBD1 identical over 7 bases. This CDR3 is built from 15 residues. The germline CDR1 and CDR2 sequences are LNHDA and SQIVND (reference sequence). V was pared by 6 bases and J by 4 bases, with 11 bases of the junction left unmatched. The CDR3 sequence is CASSPQGTRGYGYTF. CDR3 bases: TGTGCCAGTAGCCCACAGGGGACACGGGGCTATGGCTACACCTTC.

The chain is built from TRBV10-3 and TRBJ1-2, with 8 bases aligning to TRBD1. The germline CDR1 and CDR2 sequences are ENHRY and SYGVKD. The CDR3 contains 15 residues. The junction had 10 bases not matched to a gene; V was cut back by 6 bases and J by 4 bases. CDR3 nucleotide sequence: TGTGCCATCAGCCTGACAGGGGCCGGAATCTATGGCTACACCTTC. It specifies CAISLTGAGIYGYTF.

In DNA form, the CDR3 reads TGCGCCAGCAGCCAAGAGGTTACCCGTTATGGCTACACCTTC. It specifies CASSQEVTRYGYTF. V usage is TRBV4-1 and J usage is TRBJ1-2; D gene uncertain. Per the germline V gene, CDR1 is MGHRA and CDR2 is YSYEKL. The V end was cut by 0 bases, the J end by 5 bases, with 10 bases between. The CDR3 sequence is 14 residues long.

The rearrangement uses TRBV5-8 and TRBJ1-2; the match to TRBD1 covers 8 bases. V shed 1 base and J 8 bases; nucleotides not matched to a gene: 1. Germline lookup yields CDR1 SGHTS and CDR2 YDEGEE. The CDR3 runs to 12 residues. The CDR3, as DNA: TGTGCCAGCAGCTTGTCAGGGGGCGGCTACACCTTC. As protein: CASSLSGGGYTF.

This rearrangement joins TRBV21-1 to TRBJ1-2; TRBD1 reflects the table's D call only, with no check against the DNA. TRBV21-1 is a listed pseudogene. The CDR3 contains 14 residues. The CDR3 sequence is CASSKEGETNGYTF. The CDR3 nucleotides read TGTGCCAGCAGCAAAGAGGGGGAGACAAATGGCTACACCTTC.

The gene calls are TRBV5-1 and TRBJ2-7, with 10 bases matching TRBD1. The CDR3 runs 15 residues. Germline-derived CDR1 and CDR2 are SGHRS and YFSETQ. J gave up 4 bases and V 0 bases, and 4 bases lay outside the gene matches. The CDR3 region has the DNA TGCGCCAGCAGCTTGGATGGGACAGGGGTGTACGAGCAGTACTTC. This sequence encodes CASSLDGTGVYEQYF.

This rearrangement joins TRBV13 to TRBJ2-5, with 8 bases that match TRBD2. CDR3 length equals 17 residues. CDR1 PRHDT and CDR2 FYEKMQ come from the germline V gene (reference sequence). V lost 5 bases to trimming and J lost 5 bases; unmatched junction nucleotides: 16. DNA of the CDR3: TGTGCCAGCAGCCAGTACACCCCCGGGACTAGAGTGGAGACCCAGTACTTC. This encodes CASSQYTPGTRVETQYF. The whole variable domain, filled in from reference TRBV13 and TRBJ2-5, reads AAGVIQSPRHLIKEKRETATLKCYPIPRHDTVYWYQQGPGQDPQFLISFYEKMQSDKGSIPDRFSAQQFSDYHSELNMSSLELGDSALYFCASSQYTPGTRVETQYFGPGTRLLVL.

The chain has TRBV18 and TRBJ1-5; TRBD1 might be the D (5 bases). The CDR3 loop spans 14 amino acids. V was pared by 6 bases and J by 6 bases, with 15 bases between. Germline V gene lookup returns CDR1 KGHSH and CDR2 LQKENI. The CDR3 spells CASSLSTVGQPQHF. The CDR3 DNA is TGTGCCAGCTCTTTGTCGACAGTTGGTCAGCCCCAGCATTTT.

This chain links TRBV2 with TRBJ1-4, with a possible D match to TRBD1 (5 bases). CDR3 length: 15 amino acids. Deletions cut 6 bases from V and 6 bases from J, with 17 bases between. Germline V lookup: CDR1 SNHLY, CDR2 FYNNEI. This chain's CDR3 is CASRGLGGRYEKLFF. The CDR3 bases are TGTGCCAGCAGGGGCTTGGGGGGTCGATATGAAAAACTGTTTTTT. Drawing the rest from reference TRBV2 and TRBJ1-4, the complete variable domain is EPEVTQTPSHQVTQMGQEVILRCVPISNHLYFYWYRQILGQKVEFLVSFYNNEISEKSEIFDDQFSVERPDGSNFTLKIRSTKLEDSAMYFCASRGLGGRYEKLFFGSGTQLSVL.

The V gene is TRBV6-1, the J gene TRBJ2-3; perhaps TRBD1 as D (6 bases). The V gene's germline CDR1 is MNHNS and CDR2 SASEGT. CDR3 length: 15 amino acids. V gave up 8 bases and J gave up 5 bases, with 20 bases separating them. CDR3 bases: TGTGCCAGCTTCTTAGGCCAGGGGATGGGAGATACGCAGTATTTT. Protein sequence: CASFLGQGMGDTQYF.

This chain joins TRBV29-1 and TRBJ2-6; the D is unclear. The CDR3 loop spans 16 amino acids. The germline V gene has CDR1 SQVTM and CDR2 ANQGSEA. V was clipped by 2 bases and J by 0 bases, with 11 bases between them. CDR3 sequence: CSVETDVGSGANVLTF. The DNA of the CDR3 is TGCAGCGTTGAAACAGACGTTGGCTCTGGGGCCAACGTCCTGACTTTC.

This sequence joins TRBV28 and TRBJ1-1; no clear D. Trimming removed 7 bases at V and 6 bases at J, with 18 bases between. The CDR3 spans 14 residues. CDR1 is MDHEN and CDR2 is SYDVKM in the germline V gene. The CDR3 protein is CASNPTVGRAEAFF. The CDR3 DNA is TGTGCCAGCAATCCCACCGTAGGGCGGGCTGAAGCTTTCTTT. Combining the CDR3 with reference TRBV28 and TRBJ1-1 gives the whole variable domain DVKVTQSSRYLVKRTGEKVFLECVQDMDHENMFWYRQDPGLGLRLIYFSYDVKMKEKGDIPEGYSVSREKKERFSLILESASTNQTSMYLCASNPTVGRAEAFFGQGTRLTVV.

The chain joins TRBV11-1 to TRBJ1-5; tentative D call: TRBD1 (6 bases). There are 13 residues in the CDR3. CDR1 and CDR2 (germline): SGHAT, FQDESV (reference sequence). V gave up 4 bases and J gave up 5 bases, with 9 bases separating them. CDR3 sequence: CASSSGQYQPQHF. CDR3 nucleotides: TGTGCCAGCAGCTCCGGACAGTATCAGCCCCAGCATTTT. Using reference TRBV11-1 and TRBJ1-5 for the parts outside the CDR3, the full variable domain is EAEVAQSPRYKITEKSQAVAFWCDPISGHATLYWYRQILGQGPELLVQFQDESVVDDSQLPKDRFSAERLKGVDSTLKIQPAELGDSAMYLCASSSGQYQPQHFGDGTRLSIL.

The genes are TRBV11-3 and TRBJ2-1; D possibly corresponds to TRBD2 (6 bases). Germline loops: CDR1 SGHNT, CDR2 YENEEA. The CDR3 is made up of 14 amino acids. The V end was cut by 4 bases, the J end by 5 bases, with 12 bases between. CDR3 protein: CASSSGLTNNEQFF. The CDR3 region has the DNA TGTGCCAGCAGCTCCGGACTAACAAACAATGAGCAGTTCTTC.